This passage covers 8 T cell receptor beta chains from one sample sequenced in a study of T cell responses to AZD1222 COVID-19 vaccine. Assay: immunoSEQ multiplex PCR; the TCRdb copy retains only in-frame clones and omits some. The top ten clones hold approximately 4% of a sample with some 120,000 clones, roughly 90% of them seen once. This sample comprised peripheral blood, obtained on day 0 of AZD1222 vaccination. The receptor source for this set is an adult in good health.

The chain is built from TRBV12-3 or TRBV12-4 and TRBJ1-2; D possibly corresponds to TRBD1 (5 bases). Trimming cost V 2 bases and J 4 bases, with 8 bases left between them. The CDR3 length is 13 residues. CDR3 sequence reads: CASSLWGTYGYTF. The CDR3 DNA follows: TGTGCCAGCAGTTTATGGGGGACCTATGGCTACACCTTC.

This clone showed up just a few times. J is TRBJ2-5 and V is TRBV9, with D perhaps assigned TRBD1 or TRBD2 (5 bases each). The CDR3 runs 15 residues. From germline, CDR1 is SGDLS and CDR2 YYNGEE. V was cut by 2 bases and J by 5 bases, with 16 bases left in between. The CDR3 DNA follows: TGTGCCAGCAGCGTCTCCGGGACGCCCAGGGAGACCCAGTACTTC. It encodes CASSVSGTPRETQYF. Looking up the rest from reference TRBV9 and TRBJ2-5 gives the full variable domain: DSGVTQTPKHLITATGQRVTLRCSPRSGDLSVYWYQQSLDQGLQFLIQYYNGEERAKGNILERFSAQQFPDLHSELNLSSLELGDSALYFCASSVSGTPRETQYFGPGTRLLVL.

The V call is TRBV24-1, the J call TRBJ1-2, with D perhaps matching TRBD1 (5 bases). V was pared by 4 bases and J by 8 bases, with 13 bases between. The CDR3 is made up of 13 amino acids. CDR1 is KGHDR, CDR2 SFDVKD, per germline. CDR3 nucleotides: TGTGCCACCAGTGACGGGACCGCCGACGGCTACACCTTC. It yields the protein CATSDGTADGYTF.

Written as DNA, the CDR3 is TGTGCCCTTAGCGGGAGGAGTGAGCAGTTCTTC. Translated, it gives CALSGRSEQFF. The chain joins TRBV30 to TRBJ2-1; TRBD2 matches at 10 bases. The germline gives CDR1 GTSNPN, CDR2 SVGIG (reference sequence). The V and J ends lost 8 bases and 9 bases, in that order; junction bases with no gene match: 4. The CDR3 spans 11 residues.

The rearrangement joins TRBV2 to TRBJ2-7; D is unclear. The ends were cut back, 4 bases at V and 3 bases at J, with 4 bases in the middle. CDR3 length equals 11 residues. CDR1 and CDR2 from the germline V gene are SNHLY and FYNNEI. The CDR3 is CASSALYEQYF. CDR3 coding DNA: TGTGCCAGCAGTGCCCTCTACGAGCAGTACTTC.

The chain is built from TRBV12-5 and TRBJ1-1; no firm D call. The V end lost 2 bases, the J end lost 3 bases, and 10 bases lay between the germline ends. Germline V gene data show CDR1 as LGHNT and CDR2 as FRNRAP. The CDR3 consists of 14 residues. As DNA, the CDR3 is TGTGCTAGTGGTTTGCAAGGGAGCGACACTGAAGCTTTCTTT. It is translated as CASGLQGSDTEAFF.

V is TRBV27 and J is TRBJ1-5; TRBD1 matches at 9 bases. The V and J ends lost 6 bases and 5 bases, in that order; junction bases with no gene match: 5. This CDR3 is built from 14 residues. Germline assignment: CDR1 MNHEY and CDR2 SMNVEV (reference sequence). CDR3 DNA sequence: TGTGCCAGCAGATCCACAGGGGGCCATCAGCCCCAGCATTTT. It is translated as CASRSTGGHQPQHF.

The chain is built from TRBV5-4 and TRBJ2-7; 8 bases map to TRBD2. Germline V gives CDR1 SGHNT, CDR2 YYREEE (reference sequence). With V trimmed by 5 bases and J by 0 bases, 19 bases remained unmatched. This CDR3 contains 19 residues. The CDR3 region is CASREAGGGDLLSSYEQYF. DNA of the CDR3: TGTGCCAGCAGGGAGGCCGGGGGGGGCGATCTCCTGAGCTCCTACGAGCAGTACTTC.